The clone carrying this T cell receptor beta chain was detected only a few times. Its specificity is unknown. The ViraFEST assay expanded antigen-specific CD4+ T cells with viral peptide pools before sequencing. A 10-day culture period preceded the isolation of CD4+ T cells. Prior SARS-CoV-2 infection was absent in the vaccine recipients, as shown by negative nucleocapsid antibodies. This sample stems from a study of vaccination effects on CD4 cells after COVID-19. Study-wide points: The study, lacking early post-infection timepoints, had few convalescent patients.

The V gene lost 6 bases and the J gene lost 0 bases, with 15 bases spanning the gap. Germline-derived CDR1 and CDR2 are WNHNN and SYGVQD (reference sequence). The CDR3 is 16 residues long. The repertoire was sequenced with immunoSEQ multiplex PCR; TCRdb's copy has only in-frame clones and lacks some. The sample lists tens of thousands of clones, approximately 79% occurring once. The chain carries TRBV10-1 and TRBJ1-3; no clear D. The sequence was collected from a human donor who received a COVID-19 vaccine. The sequences come from CD4+ T cells from PBMCs cultured with HCoV-NL63 spike peptides, collected before COVID-19 vaccination. The CDR3 DNA is TGCGCCAGCAGCCCCTTCAGCATCGGCTCTGGAAACACCATATATTTT. It translates to CASSPFSIGSGNTIYF.